The 25 T cell receptor beta chains listed next were all sequenced from one sample in a study of blood T cell repertoires in COVID-19. The assay was immunoSEQ multiplex PCR, and TCRdb's table has in-frame clones only and misses some. The table has 100,000 to 150,000 clones, over 75% seen once. Sequencing input: peripheral blood. Receptors originate from a man of 80 years or more with active or convalescent COVID-19.

This clone was detected only a few times. The chain employs TRBV2 and TRBJ2-5, with 11 bases matching TRBD2. The length of the CDR3 is 14 residues. V was pared by 9 bases and J by 4 bases, with 7 bases of the junction left unmatched. CDR1 SNHLY and CDR2 FYNNEI come from the germline V gene. CDR3 region: CASNIAGGPETQYF. CDR3 coding DNA: TGTGCCAGTAATATAGCGGGGGGGCCAGAGACCCAGTACTTC.

V gene TRBV6-2 or TRBV6-3 combines with J gene TRBJ2-5; TRBD1 might be the D (5 bases). In germline, CDR1 is MNHEY, CDR2 SVGEGT. The CDR3 extends over 16 amino acids. The V end lost 5 bases, the J end lost 4 bases, and 20 bases lay between the germline ends. The CDR3 sequence is CASSVTDNRWGETQYF. Written as DNA, the CDR3 is TGTGCCAGCAGTGTGACGGACAACCGATGGGGAGAGACCCAGTACTTC.

The chain recombines TRBV18 with TRBJ2-5; D ambiguous. This CDR3 is 11 amino acids long. Trimming pared 6 bases from V and 2 bases from J, leaving 4 bases between. Germline-derived CDR1 and CDR2 are KGHSH and LQKENI. The CDR3 spells CASSSQETQYF. CDR3 nucleotides: TGTGCCAGCTCCTCTCAAGAGACCCAGTACTTC.

The V gene is TRBV6-5, the J gene TRBJ1-1; D remains unclear. The V gene's germline CDR1 is MNHEY and CDR2 SVGAGI. The CDR3 loop spans 13 amino acids. Trimming cost V 5 bases and J 7 bases, with 14 bases left between them. CDR3 region: CASSQRGSDEAFF. In DNA form, the CDR3 reads TGTGCCAGCAGTCAAAGAGGTAGTGATGAAGCTTTCTTT.

The rearrangement uses TRBV21-1 and TRBJ2-7; the table's D gene call, TRBD1, was not cross checked with the DNA. TRBV21-1 is a known pseudogene. The CDR3 spans 17 residues. CDR3: CASSKALLRDREHEQYF. Written as DNA, the CDR3 is TGTGCCAGCAGCAAAGCGCTTTTACGGGACAGGGAACACGAGCAGTACTTC.

Only one count was recorded for this clone. The chain employs TRBV4-2 and TRBJ2-1; the match to TRBD1 covers 7 bases. Trimming cost V 1 base and J 5 bases; bases outside gene matches: 8. The CDR3 totals 16 residues. From germline, CDR1 is LGHNA and CDR2 YNFKEQ. The CDR3 sequence: CASSQVLRTGDNEQFF. Written as DNA, the CDR3 is TGTGCCAGCAGCCAAGTCCTCAGGACAGGAGACAATGAGCAGTTCTTC.

J is TRBJ2-5 and V is TRBV7-9; 9 nucleotides match TRBD2. The CDR3 spans 14 residues. Trimming took 3 bases from V and 5 from J; bases not matched to a gene: 4. Per germline, CDR1 SEHNR and CDR2 FQNEAQ (reference sequence). CDR3 sequence reads: CASSFSGSGETQYF. The CDR3 DNA follows: TGTGCCAGCAGCTTTAGCGGGAGCGGGGAGACCCAGTACTTC.

The chain combines TRBV19 with TRBJ1-2, with D perhaps matching TRBD1 (5 bases). Trimming shortened V by 6 bases and J by 5 bases, and 13 bases separated the two germline ends. Looked up from germline, CDR1 is LNHDA and CDR2 is SQIVND (reference sequence). The CDR3 consists of 13 residues. The CDR3 sequence is CASSLRGTYGYTF. The CDR3 bases are TGTGCCAGTAGCCTGCGGGGGACTTATGGCTACACCTTC.

The chain has TRBV27 and TRBJ2-1; tentatively, D is TRBD2 (7 bases). The germline V gene has CDR1 MNHEY and CDR2 SMNVEV (reference sequence). V lost 2 bases and J 8 bases, leaving 19 bases between the germline ends. The CDR3 runs 16 residues. The CDR3 loop is CASSLIRGGYDDEQFF. The CDR3 DNA reads TGTGCCAGCAGTTTAATTAGGGGGGGGTACGATGATGAGCAGTTCTTC.

The V gene is TRBV12-3 or TRBV12-4, the J gene TRBJ2-1; D is possibly TRBD2 (6 bases). This CDR3 region has 13 residues. With 3 bases removed from V and 5 bases from J, the gap between germline ends came to 8 bases. The CDR3 protein is CASSLGLDNEQFF. For the CDR3, the DNA is TGTGCCAGCAGTTTGGGACTGGACAATGAGCAGTTCTTC.

The V call is TRBV5-1, the J call TRBJ2-3; 7 bases are shared with TRBD2. Germline-derived CDR1 and CDR2 are SGHRS and YFSETQ. Unmatched junction bases numbered 13, after V lost 6 bases and J lost 0 bases. The CDR3 totals 17 residues. The CDR3 here is CASTRGIAGASTDTQYF. The CDR3 coding sequence is TGCGCCAGCACCCGAGGAATTGCGGGAGCGAGCACAGATACGCAGTATTTT.

As to this clone: Other DNA sequences of this sample code for an identical CDR3. The genes are TRBV19 and TRBJ1-3; 7 nucleotides align to TRBD1. V lost 1 base and J lost 0; bases outside the gene matches: 0. Germline assignment: CDR1 LNHDA and CDR2 SQIVND (reference sequence). The CDR3 length is 15 residues. The CDR3 spells CASSIGDSSGNTIYF. As DNA, the CDR3 is TGTGCCAGTAGTATAGGGGACAGCTCTGGAAACACCATATATTTT.

The chain has TRBV24-1 and TRBJ2-1, with D tentatively TRBD2 (5 bases). The CDR3 loop spans 15 amino acids. The germline V gene encodes CDR1 KGHDR and CDR2 SFDVKD. V lost 5 bases to trimming and J lost 7 bases, with 17 bases between them. CDR3 in DNA: TGTGCCACCAGTGGAGGCAGACTAACGGGAAATGAGCAGTTCTTC. It yields the protein CATSGGRLTGNEQFF.

The chain employs TRBV19 and TRBJ1-2; D may be TRBD1 (5 bases). CDR3 length: 14 residues. Trimming stripped 11 bases from V and 2 bases from J, with 18 bases between. CDR1 is LNHDA and CDR2 is SQIVND in the germline V gene (reference sequence). CDR3 in DNA: TGTGCCTCCAACCCCGGGGGGACGAACTATGGCTACACCTTC. Protein: CASNPGGTNYGYTF.

V and J are TRBV28 and TRBJ1-1, with D possibly matching TRBD1 (5 bases). The V and J ends lost 5 bases and 1 base respectively, with 14 bases between them. Germline loops: CDR1 MDHEN, CDR2 SYDVKM. The CDR3 length is 15 residues. CDR3 DNA: TGTGCCAGCAGTCCCAACAGGATCGGGAACACTGAAGCTTTCTTT. Its protein product is CASSPNRIGNTEAFF. Complete variable domain (other parts from reference TRBV28 and TRBJ1-1): DVKVTQSSRYLVKRTGEKVFLECVQDMDHENMFWYRQDPGLGLRLIYFSYDVKMKEKGDIPEGYSVSREKKERFSLILESASTNQTSMYLCASSPNRIGNTEAFFGQGTRLTVV.

This chain joins TRBV2 and TRBJ1-6, with 8 bases lining up with TRBD1. The germline V gene has CDR1 SNHLY and CDR2 FYNNEI. J was trimmed by 10 bases and V by 6 bases; bases with no gene match: 5. CDR3 length equals 13 residues. CDR3 coding DNA: TGTGCCAGCAGGGGCAGGGGGCCATCACCCCTCCACTTT. This gives the protein CASRGRGPSPLHF.

This chain uses TRBV3-1 (or the pseudogene TRBV3-2) with TRBJ2-3; 10 bases map to TRBD2. Germline trimming cut 4 bases from V and 4 bases from J; bases unmatched to any gene: 5. This CDR3 region has 15 residues. The germline CDR1 and CDR2 sequences are LGHDT and YNNKEL (reference sequence). The CDR3 DNA follows: TGTGCCAGCAGCCTCGGGACTAGCGCCGCAGATACGCAGTATTTT. Translation gives CASSLGTSAADTQYF.

The V call is TRBV24-1, the J call TRBJ1-2, with D tentatively TRBD1 (5 bases). Germline CDR1 is KGHDR and CDR2 is SFDVKD. This CDR3 is 15 amino acids long. V was shortened by 3 bases and J by 4 bases, with 14 bases between the two germline ends. CDR3 loop: CATSDRRGTSYGYTF. The DNA of the CDR3 is TGTGCCACCAGTGATAGGCGGGGGACGAGCTATGGCTACACCTTC.

With respect to this clone: Distinct nucleotide sequences in the sample also encode this CDR3. The chain has TRBV7-2 and TRBJ2-2; no firm D call. Trimming took 1 base from V and 7 from J, leaving 10 bases between them. The length of the CDR3 is 14 residues. Germline CDR1 reads SGHTA; CDR2 reads FQGNSA. CDR3 in DNA: TGTGCCAGCAGCTTAGAGAGGCGGCTCGGGGAGCTGTTTTTT. Its translation is CASSLERRLGELFF.

J is TRBJ2-1 and V is TRBV28, with D possibly being TRBD2 (5 bases). The CDR3 runs to 16 residues. The ends were cut back, 2 bases at V and 9 bases at J, with 20 bases in the middle. Germline lookup yields CDR1 MDHEN and CDR2 SYDVKM. CDR3 region: CASSLGGPGKSGEQFF. The CDR3 DNA sequence: TGTGCCAGCAGTTTAGGTGGGCCGGGAAAAAGCGGTGAGCAGTTCTTC.

This chain uses TRBV24-1 with TRBJ1-2; 10 bases align to TRBD1. There are 14 residues in the CDR3. Germline trimming cut 4 bases from V and 9 bases from J; bases unmatched to any gene: 7. Per the germline V gene, CDR1 is KGHDR and CDR2 is SFDVKD. CDR3 coding DNA: TGTGCCACCAGTGACCAGGGACAGGGGAGGAGCTACACCTTC. This encodes CATSDQGQGRSYTF.

V usage is TRBV11-2 and J usage is TRBJ1-2; perhaps TRBD1 as D (6 bases). Deletions cut 5 bases from V and 8 bases from J, with 21 bases between. In germline, CDR1 is SGHAT, CDR2 FQNNGV. This CDR3 contains 15 residues. CDR3 loop: CASSPRTDVGFGYTF. The CDR3 DNA is TGTGCCAGCAGCCCCAGGACAGACGTAGGTTTCGGCTACACCTTC.

The chain couples TRBV3-1 (or the pseudogene TRBV3-2) to TRBJ2-5; 7 nucleotides line up with TRBD2. The V gene end was trimmed by 4 bases and the J gene end by 6 bases; junction bases not matched to a gene: 11. Germline CDR1 and CDR2: LGHDT and YNNKEL (reference sequence). The CDR3 has 15 amino acids. The DNA of the CDR3 is TGTGCCAGCAGCCCCCCCAGAGCGGGGTGGAAGACCCAGTACTTC. Its protein is CASSPPRAGWKTQYF.

The J gene is TRBJ1-5, the V gene TRBV19, with a possible D match to TRBD1 (5 bases). The CDR3 covers 17 residues. Per germline, CDR1 LNHDA and CDR2 SQIVND (reference sequence). V was shortened by 4 bases and J by 2 bases, with 18 bases between the two germline ends. Here the CDR3 reads CASSTGRGGSGNQPQHF. CDR3 bases: TGTGCCAGTAGTACGGGACGGGGAGGTTCAGGCAATCAGCCCCAGCATTTT.

This clone has only a few counts. The chain links TRBV30 to TRBJ2-1; maybe TRBD2 (6 bases). This CDR3 has 19 residues. Germline V gene sequence: CDR1 GTSNPN, CDR2 SVGIG (reference sequence). Trimming stripped 2 bases from V and 0 bases from J, with 23 bases between. CDR3 in DNA: TGTGCCTGGAGTCCCTTCATGGGGGACTTCACCCGCTCCTACAATGAGCAGTTCTTC. Its protein product is CAWSPFMGDFTRSYNEQFF.